The 32 T cell receptor beta chains given below trace back to one sample, sequenced in a study of blood T cells in healthy people across ages. Combining a sample-barcoded 5' primer with a J-beta primer mix, a second PCR ran for roughly 7 to 11 cycles. Via MiXCR, TCRdb re-called the 5' RACE reads, giving one row per CDR3 protein. The table lists about 400,000 distinct CDR3 sequences, about 52% of them singletons. The specimen sequenced was blood. The receptors derive from a man aged 55 to 69 in good health.

The rearrangement links TRBV5-1 to TRBJ1-4; 7 bases agree with TRBD1. The J segment lost 1 base and the V segment lost 4 bases, leaving 4 bases of the junction unmatched. Germline-derived CDR1 and CDR2 are SGHRS and YFSETQ. The CDR3 totals 15 residues. The CDR3: CASSHTGVTNEKLFF. In DNA form, the CDR3 reads TGCGCCAGCAGCCATACAGGGGTAACTAATGAAAAACTGTTTTTT.

The rearrangement joins TRBV6-1 to TRBJ2-7; 7 bases agree with TRBD1. Trimming cost V 6 bases and J 0 bases; bases outside gene matches: 5. There are 14 residues in the CDR3. Looked up from germline, CDR1 is MNHNS and CDR2 is SASEGT. CDR3 bases: TGTGCCAGCAGCCGGGACAGCCCCTCCTACGAGCAGTACTTC. Amino acid sequence: CASSRDSPSYEQYF.

This clonotype was observed a handful of times. The chain has TRBV30 and TRBJ2-7; D not certain. CDR1 is GTSNPN, CDR2 SVGIG, per germline (reference sequence). The CDR3 length is 14 residues. V was pared by 2 bases and J by 1 base, with 12 bases between. The DNA of the CDR3 is TGTGCCTGGAGTCCCGACACCGGATCCTACGAGCAGTACTTC. Residues: CAWSPDTGSYEQYF.

The rearrangement uses TRBV27 and TRBJ2-4, with TRBD1 as a possible D gene (6 bases). The J call is doubtful: the DNA matches TRBJ2-7 better. Germline V CDR1 and CDR2: MNHEY, SMNVEV (reference sequence). The CDR3 has 14 residues. CDR3 DNA sequence: TGTGCCAGCAGTCCCGGACAGCCCCTCTACGAGCAGTACTTC. This gives the protein CASSPGQPLYEQYF.

The chain combines TRBV7-6 with TRBJ1-4; the D is unclear. CDR3 length: 14 amino acids. Trimming removed 10 bases at V and 2 bases at J, with 14 bases between. Germline-derived CDR1 and CDR2 are SGHVS and FNYEAQ. Here the CDR3 reads CATPRKRTNEKLFF. The CDR3 DNA reads TGTGCCACTCCCCGTAAGCGTACTAATGAAAAACTGTTTTTT.

The chain carries TRBV24-1 and TRBJ2-5; D gene ambiguous. The CDR3 has 13 amino acids. The germline V and J ends were trimmed by 5 bases and 11 bases, with 17 bases remaining between them. The germline V gene has CDR1 KGHDR and CDR2 SFDVKD. The CDR3 here is CATSASAREKQYF. The CDR3 DNA reads as TGTGCCACCAGTGCCTCCGCCAGAGAAAAGCAGTACTTC.

This clonotype was recorded a few times. J is TRBJ2-7 and V is TRBV7-2; 8 positions match TRBD2. Germline lookup yields CDR1 SGHTA and CDR2 FQGNSA. The CDR3 spans 16 residues. V lost 5 bases and J lost 5; bases outside the gene matches: 14. The CDR3 here is CASSQFVSGGAHEQYF. The CDR3 nucleotides are TGTGCCAGCAGCCAGTTCGTCAGCGGGGGCGCCCACGAGCAGTACTTC.

The rearrangement joins TRBV29-1 to TRBJ2-5; either TRBD1 or TRBD2 may fit D (5 bases each). V lost 4 bases and J lost 5, with 11 bases in between. The CDR3 has 12 residues. Germline V CDR1 and CDR2: SQVTM, ANQGSEA. CDR3 residues: CSVGGPGETQYF. The DNA of the CDR3 is TGCAGCGTTGGGGGCCCGGGGGAGACCCAGTACTTC.

The gene calls are TRBV20-1 and TRBJ2-3; 8 bases agree with TRBD2. V shed 4 bases and J 1 base; nucleotides not matched to a gene: 4. CDR3 length equals 14 residues. The germline V gene has CDR1 DFQATT and CDR2 SNEGSKA (reference sequence). CDR3 amino acids: CSATGGTRTDTQYF. The DNA for the CDR3 is TGCAGTGCTACGGGAGGGACCCGCACAGATACGCAGTATTTT.

CDR3 in amino acids: CASSLARGNQPQHF. The CDR3 coding sequence is TGTGCCAGCAGCTTAGCTCGGGGCAATCAGCCCCAGCATTTT. This chain connects TRBV7-2 to TRBJ1-5; D uncertain. V lost 0 bases and J lost 2, with 5 bases in between. CDR1 SGHTA and CDR2 FQGNSA come from the germline V gene. CDR3 length equals 14 residues.

The J gene is TRBJ2-3, the V gene TRBV15, with TRBD2 matching 8 bases. Germline V lookup: CDR1 LNHNV, CDR2 YYDKDF (reference sequence). The CDR3 is 17 residues long. Losses at the gene ends were 2 bases for V and 0 bases for J; bases not matched to a gene: 7. In nucleotides, the CDR3 is TGTGCCACCAGCAGAACTAGGGGCGGGAGGAGCACAGATACGCAGTATTTT. This codes for CATSRTRGGRSTDTQYF.

V gene TRBV7-2 combines with J gene TRBJ1-5; 8 bases map to TRBD1. The junction had 6 bases not matched to a gene; V was cut back by 0 bases and J by 8 bases. CDR1 and CDR2 from the germline V gene are SGHTA and FQGNSA. This CDR3 comprises 15 residues. The CDR3 sequence is CASSLAGQGREPQHF. CDR3 coding DNA: TGTGCCAGCAGCTTAGCCGGACAGGGAAGAGAGCCCCAGCATTTT. Supplemented by reference TRBV7-2 and TRBJ1-5, the full variable domain reads GAGVSQSPSNKVTEKGKDVELRCDPISGHTALYWYRQSLGQGLEFLIYFQGNSAPDKSGLPSDRFSAERTGGSVSTLTIQRTQQEDSAVYLCASSLAGQGREPQHFGDGTRLSIL.

This clonotype was detected ten times or more. The V call is TRBV6-1, the J call TRBJ2-7; D gene uncertain. The CDR3 runs to 12 residues. Deletions cut 4 bases from V and 6 bases from J, with 10 bases between. Germline lookup yields CDR1 MNHNS and CDR2 SASEGT. The CDR3: CASSAVGGEQYF. The CDR3 DNA sequence: TGTGCCAGCAGTGCCGTGGGCGGCGAGCAGTACTTC.

This clonotype showed up just once. V gene TRBV11-1 combines with J gene TRBJ1-1; 12 bases are a match to TRBD1. The CDR3 covers 18 residues. Germline lookup yields CDR1 SGHAT and CDR2 FQDESV (reference sequence). Trimming took 5 bases from V and 0 from J; bases not matched to a gene: 10. CDR3 loop: CASSPTGGQGAMNTEAFF. CDR3 nucleotide sequence: TGTGCCAGCAGCCCCACGGGGGGACAGGGGGCGATGAACACTGAAGCTTTCTTT. The full variable domain, completed using reference TRBV11-1 and TRBJ1-1, is EAEVAQSPRYKITEKSQAVAFWCDPISGHATLYWYRQILGQGPELLVQFQDESVVDDSQLPKDRFSAERLKGVDSTLKIQPAELGDSAMYLCASSPTGGQGAMNTEAFFGQGTRLTVV.

This clonotype came up a few times. The chain has TRBV2 and TRBJ2-3; no definite D call. This CDR3 has 12 amino acids. V was cut by 5 bases and J by 4 bases, with 7 bases left in between. Germline assignment: CDR1 SNHLY and CDR2 FYNNEI. CDR3 bases: TGTGCCAGCAGTCAGACGTCAGATACGCAGTATTTT. It specifies CASSQTSDTQYF.

This clonotype has more than one count but fewer than ten. The J gene is TRBJ2-5, the V gene TRBV7-2, with D possibly matching TRBD1 (5 bases). This CDR3 region has 14 residues. The V end lost 6 bases, the J end lost 4 bases, and 15 bases lay between the germline ends. The germline V gene has CDR1 SGHTA and CDR2 FQGNSA. The CDR3 nucleotides are TGTGCCAGCAGGCACAGGAATTCAGGAGAGACCCAGTACTTC. Amino acid sequence: CASRHRNSGETQYF.

This clonotype has a handful of counts. This chain joins TRBV5-1 and TRBJ2-1; 7 nucleotides align to TRBD2. CDR3 size: 18 residues. Germline V CDR1 and CDR2: SGHRS, YFSETQ. Losses at the gene ends were 3 bases for V and 1 base for J; bases not matched to a gene: 13. CDR3 nucleotide sequence: TGCGCCAGCAGCTGGTTTGGGACTACCACCACTTCCTACAATGAGCAGTTCTTC. The encoded protein is CASSWFGTTTTSYNEQFF.

The rearrangement links TRBV20-1 to TRBJ1-5; TRBD1 matches 7 bases. Germline lookup yields CDR1 DFQATT and CDR2 SNEGSKA (reference sequence). The V segment lost 6 bases and the J segment 0 bases; nucleotides outside the gene matches: 11. This CDR3 spans 16 amino acids. The CDR3 is CSAPRTGGDSNQPQHF. The CDR3 DNA reads TGCAGTGCCCCCCGGACAGGTGGGGATAGCAATCAGCCCCAGCATTTT.

This chain joins TRBV7-2 and TRBJ2-1; possibly TRBD1 or TRBD2 for D (5 bases each). Trimming pared 2 bases from V and 3 bases from J, leaving 14 bases between. CDR3 size: 16 residues. Germline assignment: CDR1 SGHTA and CDR2 FQGNSA. The CDR3 region is CASSLLSGTIYNEQFF. The CDR3 region has the DNA TGTGCCAGCAGCTTACTCTCGGGGACCATCTACAATGAGCAGTTCTTC.

The CDR3 spells CASSATGFDTQYF. The CDR3 DNA reads as TGCGCCAGCAGCGCGACGGGGTTCGATACGCAGTATTTT. The rearrangement joins TRBV5-1 to TRBJ2-3, with a possible D match to TRBD2 (5 bases). CDR3 size: 13 residues. Trimming pared 4 bases from V and 6 bases from J, leaving 12 bases between. The germline gives CDR1 SGHRS, CDR2 YFSETQ.

As concerns this clonotype: The junction does not match germline at one end; this may be a read error. This chain uses TRBV3-1 with TRBJ2-1; D possibly matches TRBD1 or TRBD2 (5 bases each). Germline V lookup: CDR1 LGHDT, CDR2 YNNKEL (reference sequence). This CDR3 is built from 16 residues. This CDR3 reads CTSSTRASRPGDEQFF. CDR3 nucleotide sequence: TGTACCAGCAGCACCAGGGCCAGCAGGCCCGGGGATGAGCAGTTCTTC.

This clonotype was found a few times. This chain joins TRBV28 and TRBJ1-6, with D maybe TRBD1 (5 bases). Germline V gene sequence: CDR1 MDHEN, CDR2 SYDVKM. The CDR3 extends over 14 amino acids. Trimming took off 4 bases at V and 9 bases at J, with 13 bases between the two ends. CDR3 loop: CASSSTGFSSPLHF. The CDR3 DNA reads as TGTGCCAGCAGTTCTACAGGTTTCAGTTCACCCCTCCACTTT.

This CDR3 is CASSPGTSEGLYQETQYF. The CDR3 nucleotides are TGTGCCAGCAGCCCTGGGACTAGCGAGGGGCTGTACCAAGAGACCCAGTACTTC. The V gene is TRBV11-2, the J gene TRBJ2-5; 10 nucleotides line up with TRBD2. The germline CDR1 and CDR2 sequences are SGHAT and FQNNGV. The CDR3 is 18 amino acids. J was trimmed by 0 bases and V by 5 bases; bases with no gene match: 12.

The gene calls are TRBV5-6 and TRBJ2-5, with D tentatively TRBD1 or TRBD2 (5 bases each). Per the germline V gene, CDR1 is SGHDT and CDR2 is YYEEEE. The CDR3 is made up of 12 amino acids. The V and J ends lost 9 bases and 5 bases respectively, with 14 bases between them. The CDR3 sequence: CAIGACRETQYF. CDR3 bases: TGTGCCATCGGGGCTTGCCGGGAGACCCAGTACTTC.

The CDR3 is CASTWPGTLANYGYTF. The CDR3 nucleotides are TGTGCCAGCACCTGGCCCGGGACCCTTGCTAACTATGGCTACACCTTC. This chain connects TRBV6-6 to TRBJ1-2, with a possible D match to TRBD1 (5 bases). There are 16 residues in the CDR3. The V gene lost 7 bases and the J gene lost 0 bases, with 18 bases spanning the gap. Germline loops: CDR1 MNHNY, CDR2 SVGAGI (reference sequence).

The genes are TRBV5-6 and TRBJ2-5; unclear D gene. The CDR3 length is 15 residues. Trimming cost V 1 base and J 0 bases, with 10 bases left between them. Germline loops: CDR1 SGHDT, CDR2 YYEEEE. CDR3 sequence reads: CASSLRRKYQETQYF. In nucleotides, the CDR3 is TGTGCCAGCAGCTTGCGTCGGAAATACCAAGAGACCCAGTACTTC.

V and J are TRBV6-2 or TRBV6-3 and TRBJ2-4, with 9 bases identical to TRBD1. The assigned J gene may be wrong: the sequence end matches TRBJ2-5 better. The CDR3 runs to 13 residues. Germline V gene lookup returns CDR1 MNHEY and CDR2 SVGEGT. CDR3 nucleotide sequence: TGTGCCAGCAGAGGGACAGGGATCGAGACCCAGTACTTC. It translates to CASRGTGIETQYF.

With regard to this clonotype: The junction does not match germline at one end; this may be a read error. This sequence joins TRBV29-1 and TRBJ2-1; D gene unclear. CDR1 and CDR2 from the germline V gene are SQVTM and ANQGSEA. This CDR3 contains 13 residues. The CDR3 is CVAAPIGYNEQFF. The CDR3 DNA is TGTGTGGCAGCACCTATAGGATACAATGAGCAGTTCTTC.

This clonotype was counted between two and nine times. The chain combines TRBV10-2 with TRBJ2-7; 9 positions match TRBD2. Germline V gives CDR1 WSHSY, CDR2 SAAADI. V was pared by 7 bases and J by 3 bases, with 10 bases of the junction left unmatched. This CDR3 has 15 residues. The CDR3 DNA reads as TGCGCCAGCACGGGCGGGGGGGCTAACCTCTACGAGCAGTACTTC. Encoded protein: CASTGGGANLYEQYF.

The chain links TRBV20-1 to TRBJ2-3; D is perhaps TRBD2 (6 bases). The CDR3 extends over 14 amino acids. Between the trimmed V and J ends, which lost 5 bases and 3 bases, there was a span of 15 bases. Germline V gives CDR1 DFQATT, CDR2 SNEGSKA (reference sequence). The CDR3 is CSASPGGVTDTQYF. The CDR3 DNA follows: TGCAGTGCTTCCCCGGGCGGGGTAACAGATACGCAGTATTTT.

This chain connects TRBV7-2 to TRBJ2-2; 8 nucleotides align to TRBD1. Germline CDR1 and CDR2: SGHTA and FQGNSA. The V segment lost 5 bases and the J segment 7 bases; nucleotides outside the gene matches: 6. The CDR3 is made up of 14 amino acids. CDR3 sequence: CASSRTGFSGELFF. CDR3 nucleotides: TGTGCCAGCAGCCGGACAGGGTTCAGCGGGGAGCTGTTTTTT.

This clonotype has just a few counts. This chain joins TRBV20-1 and TRBJ2-7; the D is unclear. The V gene lost 3 bases and the J gene lost 2 bases, with 14 bases spanning the gap. Germline V gene sequence: CDR1 DFQATT, CDR2 SNEGSKA (reference sequence). The CDR3 runs 14 residues. The CDR3 reads CSASTGSITYEQYF. CDR3 nucleotide sequence: TGCAGTGCTAGTACGGGCAGCATTACCTACGAGCAGTACTTC.